These 11 T cell receptor beta chains were all obtained from the same sample, sequenced in a study of technical replicates of blood from four donors. Using immunoSEQ multiplex PCR, the repertoire was profiled, and TCRdb retains in-frame clones only, with some absent. The data contain 79,000 or so clones, around nine tenths of them singletons. The specimen sequenced was T cells isolated from PBMCs. The receptor set was obtained from a human donor in good health.

This chain uses TRBV2 with TRBJ2-5, with 12 bases identical to TRBD1. From germline, CDR1 is SNHLY and CDR2 FYNNEI. The ends lost 8 bases at V and 4 bases at J; junction bases unmatched: 11. CDR3 length: 16 residues. CDR3 DNA sequence: TGTGCCAGCGGGGGACAGGGGGCATTTTTAGGAGAGACCCAGTACTTC. Translating gives CASGGQGAFLGETQYF.

The chain employs TRBV4-1 and TRBJ2-2, with a tentative D call TRBD2 (6 bases). The CDR3 contains 18 residues. V was trimmed by 1 base and J by 5 bases, leaving 20 bases between them. Germline values: CDR1 MGHRA, CDR2 YSYEKL. CDR3 nucleotide sequence: TGCGCCAGCAGCCAAGTTAGTATAGAAGGAGGGTGGACCGGGGAGCTGTTTTTT. Amino acid sequence: CASSQVSIEGGWTGELFF.

The gene calls are TRBV4-2 and TRBJ1-4; D is perhaps TRBD1 (6 bases). This CDR3 has 16 amino acids. Germline V lookup: CDR1 LGHNA, CDR2 YNFKEQ. V gave up 4 bases and J gave up 4 bases, with 16 bases separating them. CDR3 sequence: CASSPSPGTLNEKLFF. The CDR3 DNA reads as TGTGCCAGCAGCCCTTCACCCGGGACACTTAATGAAAAACTGTTTTTT.

This clone is a singleton in its sample. The CDR3 sequence: CASSEGRSSYGYTF. DNA of the CDR3: TGCGCCAGCAGTGAGGGGAGATCGTCTTATGGCTACACCTTC. The chain carries TRBV10-1 and TRBJ1-2; D gene unclear. The V end lost 2 bases, the J end lost 5 bases, and 12 bases lay between the germline ends. CDR1 WNHNN and CDR2 SYGVQD come from the germline V gene (reference sequence). The CDR3 loop spans 14 amino acids.

V usage is TRBV7-2 and J usage is TRBJ2-1; a possible D gene is TRBD2 (7 bases). Germline V CDR1 and CDR2: SGHTA, FQGNSA. CDR3 length equals 16 residues. V was shortened by 5 bases and J by 4 bases, with 18 bases between the two germline ends. The CDR3 nucleotides are TGTGCCAGCAGCCCGAGGGGGGGGAGTTCTTACAATGAGCAGTTCTTC. Its translation: CASSPRGGSSYNEQFF.

The J gene is TRBJ1-1, the V gene TRBV5-5; weak D call: TRBD1 (5 bases). The CDR3 spans 16 residues. Germline CDR1 and CDR2: SGHKS and YYEKEE (reference sequence). V was shortened by 4 bases and J by 0 bases, with 16 bases between the two germline ends. The CDR3 DNA is TGTGCCAGCAGCCCACCGCGGACACACATGAACACTGAAGCTTTCTTT. Protein: CASSPPRTHMNTEAFF. Filled out from reference TRBV5-5 and TRBJ1-1, the complete variable domain reads DAGVTQSPTHLIKTRGQQVTLRCSPISGHKSVSWYQQVLGQGPQFIFQYYEKEERGRGNFPDRFSARQFPNYSSELNVNALLLGDSALYLCASSPPRTHMNTEAFFGQGTRLTVV.

This chain joins TRBV30 and TRBJ1-1, with 8 bases matching TRBD1. The germline CDR1 and CDR2 sequences are GTSNPN and SVGIG (reference sequence). With 4 bases clipped from V and 1 base from J, the junction kept 2 bases outside the gene matches. This CDR3 has 13 amino acids. The DNA for the CDR3 is TGTGCCTGGAAAGACAGGGGGAACACTGAAGCTTTCTTT. Protein: CAWKDRGNTEAFF.

This chain links TRBV19 with TRBJ2-1; 13 bases are shared with TRBD2. The CDR3 has 15 residues. Trimming at V came to 7 bases and at J to 7 bases, leaving 7 bases not matched to a gene. The germline V gene encodes CDR1 LNHDA and CDR2 SQIVND (reference sequence). CDR3 sequence (DNA): TGTGCCAGTACCCCGACTAGCGGGAGGATGAATGAGCAGTTCTTC. Protein sequence: CASTPTSGRMNEQFF.

This chain joins TRBV19 and TRBJ1-5; D remains unclear. This CDR3 comprises 14 residues. V lost 2 bases and J 1 base, leaving 6 bases between the germline ends. Germline V gene sequence: CDR1 LNHDA, CDR2 SQIVND (reference sequence). The CDR3 sequence: CASSIMTSNQPQHF. CDR3 DNA: TGTGCCAGTAGTATAATGACAAGCAATCAGCCCCAGCATTTT.

The chain combines TRBV6-5 with TRBJ2-7, with 12 bases fitting TRBD2. The V segment lost 4 bases and the J segment 4 bases; nucleotides outside the gene matches: 2. The CDR3 runs to 14 residues. In germline, CDR1 is MNHEY, CDR2 SVGAGI. The CDR3 nucleotides read TGTGCCAGCAGTTCTAGCGGGAGGGGGTACGAGCAGTACTTC. Its protein is CASSSSGRGYEQYF.

The chain has TRBV19 and TRBJ2-4, with TRBD1 as a possible D gene (5 bases). CDR1 LNHDA and CDR2 SQIVND come from the germline V gene (reference sequence). CDR3 length: 13 amino acids. Trimming left V 5 bases short and J 1 base short, with 6 bases between. CDR3 nucleotides: TGTGCCAGTAGTTCAGGGGCCAAAAACATTCAGTACTTC. It is translated as CASSSGAKNIQYF.